A selection of T cell receptor beta chains follows, all from one sample in a study of shared clonotypes between healthy human individuals. TCRdb's copy holds only in-frame clones and misses some; the assay was immunoSEQ multiplex PCR. The sample has approximately 1.5 million clones, around 98.5% seen once. Sequenced material: naive CD4+ T cells sorted from blood. These receptors all stem from a man aged 30 to 45 in good health. CDR3s include the opening cysteine and the closing phenylalanine or tryptophan. A D gene is named only where the DNA matches it firmly. Only some rows state a clone size, as once, few, many or a class for expanded clones.

TRBD2 17 TRBJ2-5 TRBV9 NA CASSAGLAGLPQETQYF
TRBD2 14 TRBJ2-3 TRBV9 NA CASSVEGTMVPQYF
NA 15 TRBJ2-1 TRBV6-1 NA CASSEVSRTYNEQFF
NA 17 TRBJ2-5 TRBV7-9 NA CASSLRKGLSLRETQYF
TRBD2 13 TRBJ2-3 TRBV7-9 NA CASVSGTSDTQYF
NA 14 TRBJ1-3 TRBV29-1 NA CSVEVLNFGNTIYF
NA 10 TRBJ1-5 TRBV28 NA CASSHQPQHF
NA 14 TRBJ2-3 TRBV5-4 NA CASSRGSSTDTQYF
TRBD1 18 TRBJ2-7 TRBV7-9 NA CASSLGRPGQVRSYEQYF
TRBD1 15 TRBJ2-1 TRBV6-6 NA CASRGLDRDRNEQFF
NA 16 TRBJ1-1 TRBV28 NA CASSPSQGFLLTEAFF
TRBD2 21 TRBJ2-6 TRBV7-8 NA CASSLALHRLAEFSGANVLTF
NA 14 TRBJ2-3 TRBV5-1 NA CASSPRSSTDTQYF
NA 14 TRBJ2-3 TRBV5-1 once CASSFGPESDTQYF
NA 16 TRBJ2-1 TRBV5-1 NA CASSLLVRQPYNEQFF
NA 15 TRBJ2-3 TRBV5-1 NA CASGRRGGREDTQYF
NA 14 TRBJ1-1 TRBV5-1 NA CASSLVGGGTEAFF
NA 13 TRBJ2-3 TRBV29-1 NA CSVVWPHQDTQYF
NA 14 TRBJ2-7 TRBV6-5 NA CASSQKDVRYEQYF
TRBD2 17 TRBJ2-2 TRBV7-9 NA CASSSFSGRANTGELFF
TRBD1 14 TRBJ1-2 TRBV7-8 NA CASSGRDRRYGYTF
TRBD2 15 TRBJ2-7 TRBV7-2 NA CASSITSGQTYEQYF
TRBD2 16 TRBJ2-3 TRBV9 NA CASSLGLADSTDTQYF
NA 16 TRBJ2-4 TRBV5-1 once CASSERTVLAKNIQYF
NA 16 TRBJ2-7 TRBV28 NA CASSFSEVQHSGEQYF
NA 13 TRBJ2-7 TRBV28 NA CASSLQLPYEQYF
TRBD1 17 TRBJ2-5 TRBV19 NA CASSERGQGATRETQYF
TRBD2 15 TRBJ2-1 TRBV9 NA CASSPSGALGNEQFF
NA 16 TRBJ1-5 TRBV19 NA CASRATGFYSNQPQHF
NA 16 TRBJ1-2 TRBV29-1 NA CSVDLLPGVVTYGYTF
TRBD2 19 TRBJ2-7 TRBV5-4 NA CASSRGTDTFSGSGNEQYF